The 21 T cell receptor beta chains below all came from one sample that was sequenced in a study of identical twins (dated by TCRdb to 2016 to 2017). The library was prepared using 5' RACE. TCRdb names Illumina HiSeq 2000 as the instrument used. The public reads were run again by TCRdb, first through fastp at Q25 and then through MiXCR, and only productive beta chains were kept. Entries are consolidated by CDR3 protein sequence, retaining the most common genes and DNA. This sample has 1.5 million to 2 million distinct CDR3 sequences in its table, and about 31% of those were observed once. The ten largest clones capture 0.25% to 0.3% of the sample. Input material: cord blood. Receptors were obtained from a newborn girl in good health.

This chain uses TRBV27 with TRBJ1-4; 10 nucleotides line up with TRBD1. Per the germline V gene, CDR1 is MNHEY and CDR2 is SMNVEV (reference sequence). V lost 6 bases, J lost 4 bases, and 8 bases stayed unmatched. CDR3 size: 16 residues. CDR3 nucleotide sequence: TGTGCCAGCAGGAGTTGGGGACAGGGGTTTAATGAAAAACTGTTTTTT. Translation: CASRSWGQGFNEKLFF.

This clonotype showed up just once. The junction departs from germline at one end; a sequencing error may be responsible. V is TRBV12-3 or TRBV12-4 and J is TRBJ2-3; 9 bases are shared with TRBD2. This CDR3 is 14 amino acids long. CDR3 nucleotide sequence: TGCGCCAGCACCTTGGGGACTAGCACAGATATGCAGTATTTT. Translated: CASTLGTSTDMQYF.

This clonotype was found many times. J is TRBJ2-1 and V is TRBV5-1; TRBD1 might be the D (5 bases). Germline CDR1 and CDR2: SGHRS and YFSETQ. The ends were cut back, 4 bases at V and 7 bases at J, with 12 bases in the middle. The CDR3 consists of 13 residues. For the CDR3, the DNA is TGCGCCAGCAGCCCTTTCCCAGGGAATGAGCAGTTCTTC. As protein: CASSPFPGNEQFF.

The chain couples TRBV7-9 to TRBJ2-1, with TRBD2 as a possible D gene (6 bases). Germline loops: CDR1 SEHNR, CDR2 FQNEAQ (reference sequence). This CDR3 contains 18 residues. Trimming removed 4 bases at V and 8 bases at J, with 27 bases between. CDR3 DNA sequence: TGTGCCAGCAGCTCCCCCCCGACGACTAGGGAGCCGGAGGATGAGCAGTTCTTC. Its translation is CASSSPPTTREPEDEQFF.

This clonotype turned up a few times. The chain couples TRBV14 to TRBJ2-7, with no clear D. The CDR3 runs 12 residues. Trimming removed 3 bases from V and 10 bases from J, with 13 bases in between. The V gene's germline CDR1 is SGHDN and CDR2 FVKESK. The CDR3: CASSHPRRSQYF. CDR3 in DNA: TGTGCCAGCAGCCACCCACGGCGTTCCCAGTACTTC.

This clonotype was detected many times. This chain joins TRBV29-1 and TRBJ2-3; D perhaps matches TRBD2 (6 bases). The V gene's germline CDR1 is SQVTM and CDR2 ANQGSEA. This CDR3 spans 15 amino acids. Trimming cost V 1 base and J 2 bases, with 13 bases left between them. The CDR3 sequence: CSVEGPLAPTDTQYF. The CDR3 DNA is TGCAGCGTTGAAGGCCCCCTAGCGCCCACAGATACGCAGTATTTT.

The genes are TRBV20-1 and TRBJ1-1; 11 bases map to TRBD1. The V and J ends lost 0 bases and 5 bases, in that order; junction bases with no gene match: 11. The CDR3 is 17 residues long. The germline gives CDR1 DFQATT, CDR2 SNEGSKA (reference sequence). The CDR3 coding sequence is TGCAGTGCTAGAGATCCCAACTCCGGGACAGGGGGGACTGAAGCTTTCTTT. This translates into CSARDPNSGTGGTEAFF.

J is TRBJ1-1 and V is TRBV20-1, with unresolved D. The CDR3 totals 12 residues. Germline V gene sequence: CDR1 DFQATT, CDR2 SNEGSKA (reference sequence). Deletions cut 3 bases from V and 4 bases from J, with 9 bases between. The CDR3 loop reads CSARKGSTEAFF. The CDR3 bases are TGCAGTGCTAGGAAAGGGTCCACTGAAGCTTTCTTT.

The V gene is TRBV28, the J gene TRBJ1-5; 7 bases agree with TRBD1. The germline V gene has CDR1 MDHEN and CDR2 SYDVKM. The CDR3 extends over 15 amino acids. V trimming: 5 bases; J trimming: 0 bases; junction bases outside the gene matches: 4. Here the CDR3 DNA reads TGTGCCAGCAGTATGAGGGGGCTTAGCAATCAGCCCCAGCATTTT. It codes for CASSMRGLSNQPQHF.

This clonotype showed up just a few times. The chain employs TRBV5-1 and TRBJ2-5; tentative D call: TRBD1 (5 bases). V lost 3 bases and J lost 5, with 11 bases in between. The CDR3 spans 13 residues. The germline V gene has CDR1 SGHRS and CDR2 YFSETQ. The CDR3 is CASSSDTWETQYF. As DNA, the CDR3 is TGCGCCAGCAGCTCGGACACGTGGGAGACCCAGTACTTC.

The rearrangement uses TRBV7-2 and TRBJ2-3; no definite D call. Germline CDR1 is SGHTA and CDR2 is FQGNSA. V lost 5 bases, J lost 0 bases, and 9 bases lay in between. CDR3 size: 14 residues. The DNA of the CDR3 is TGTGCCAGCAGCCCAATTTGGAGCACAGATACGCAGTATTTT. Its translation: CASSPIWSTDTQYF.

The gene calls are TRBV6-5 and TRBJ2-4; tentative D call: TRBD1 (5 bases). The CDR3 totals 13 residues. CDR1 and CDR2 (germline): MNHEY, SVGAGI. Deletions cut 5 bases from V and 13 bases from J, with 18 bases between. The CDR3 DNA reads as TGTGCCAGCAGTGCCATACAGGAGCAGGAGCAGTACTTC. It codes for CASSAIQEQEQYF.

This clonotype was picked up a small number of times. V and J are TRBV5-1 and TRBJ1-1; TRBD1 is a possible D gene (5 bases). The ends were cut back, 6 bases at V and 3 bases at J, with 12 bases in the middle. Germline loops: CDR1 SGHRS, CDR2 YFSETQ. CDR3 length equals 13 residues. CDR3 DNA sequence: TGCGCCAGCAATCGGATGGGGGACACTGAAGCTTTCTTT. Amino acids: CASNRMGDTEAFF.

This clonotype was seen more than once but under ten times. The rearrangement joins TRBV12-3 or TRBV12-4 to TRBJ2-7; 11 bases are shared with TRBD2. The length of the CDR3 is 15 residues. Trimming cost V 8 bases and J 6 bases; bases outside gene matches: 12. The CDR3 DNA sequence: TGTGCCAGCGGGACGATAGCGGGAGGGCTCGGCGAGCAGTACTTC. Its protein product is CASGTIAGGLGEQYF.

The chain recombines TRBV24-1 with TRBJ2-1; TRBD2 aligns across 11 bases. V trimming: 5 bases; J trimming: 6 bases; junction bases outside the gene matches: 2. The CDR3 covers 14 residues. Per germline, CDR1 KGHDR and CDR2 SFDVKD. The CDR3 region is CATSALAGGNEQFF. CDR3 nucleotide sequence: TGTGCCACCAGTGCTCTAGCGGGAGGCAATGAGCAGTTCTTC.

The J gene is TRBJ1-1, the V gene TRBV29-1; D is perhaps TRBD1 (5 bases). Per the germline V gene, CDR1 is SQVTM and CDR2 is ANQGSEA. The CDR3 is 13 residues long. Deletions cut 4 bases from V and 3 bases from J, with 12 bases between. The CDR3 region is CSVAFREDTEAFF. Written as DNA, the CDR3 is TGCAGCGTTGCGTTCAGGGAGGACACTGAAGCTTTCTTT. Full variable domain (outside the CDR3, taken from reference TRBV29-1 and TRBJ1-1): SAVISQKPSRDICQRGTSLTIQCQVDSQVTMMFWYRQQPGQSLTLIATANQGSEATYESGFVIDKFPISRPNLTFSTLTVSNMSPEDSSIYLCSVAFREDTEAFFGQGTRLTVV.

The chain employs TRBV12-3 or TRBV12-4 and TRBJ1-6; unclear D gene. The CDR3 contains 13 residues. The V end was cut by 7 bases, the J end by 9 bases, with 13 bases between. Here the CDR3 DNA reads TGTGCCAGCACCCTTAGGGCAGGTTCACCCCTCCACTTT. Translation gives CASTLRAGSPLHF.

This clonotype was observed a few times. The gene calls are TRBV29-1 and TRBJ2-5; TRBD2 agrees at 12 bases. V lost 2 bases, J lost 0 bases, and 4 bases stayed unmatched. The CDR3 sequence is 16 residues long. Germline V gives CDR1 SQVTM, CDR2 ANQGSEA. CDR3 in DNA: TGCAGCGTTGAAACCCTAGCGGGGGGGTACCAAGAGACCCAGTACTTC. This encodes CSVETLAGGYQETQYF.

A remark on this clonotype: A single base separates this from a much larger clone, so it may be a read error. V is TRBV20-1 and J is TRBJ2-1; 7 bases are a match to TRBD1. This CDR3 has 14 residues. Germline V lookup: CDR1 DFQATT, CDR2 SNEGSKA (reference sequence). The CDR3 DNA is TGCAGTGCTAGGGGGGACAGCTCCTGCAATGAGCAGTTCTTC. Amino acids: CSARGDSSCNEQFF.

The chain carries TRBV29-1 and TRBJ2-5, with 9 bases fitting TRBD1. Germline trimming cut 3 bases from V and 3 bases from J; bases unmatched to any gene: 11. CDR3 length: 16 residues. Germline CDR1 reads SQVTM; CDR2 reads ANQGSEA. CDR3 loop: CSVDSSWGQGEETQYF. For the CDR3, the DNA is TGCAGCGTTGATAGTTCCTGGGGACAGGGTGAAGAGACCCAGTACTTC. The entire variable domain, with the rest obtained from reference TRBV29-1 and TRBJ2-5, is as follows: SAVISQKPSRDICQRGTSLTIQCQVDSQVTMMFWYRQQPGQSLTLIATANQGSEATYESGFVIDKFPISRPNLTFSTLTVSNMSPEDSSIYLCSVDSSWGQGEETQYFGPGTRLLVL.

This clonotype was seen a few times. This chain uses TRBV6-5 with TRBJ2-1; 8 bases are a match to TRBD2. The junction had 9 bases not matched to a gene; V was cut back by 0 bases and J by 5 bases. CDR1 and CDR2 (germline): MNHEY, SVGAGI. This CDR3 has 17 residues. The CDR3: CASSYSKSSGLHNEQFF. In nucleotides, the CDR3 is TGTGCCAGCAGTTACTCGAAGTCTAGCGGGCTCCACAATGAGCAGTTCTTC.